This T cell receptor (beta chain) appears in the sequencing data of a study of T cells in Graves' hyperthyroidism and ophthalmopathy. Whole-study context: Once the initial diagnosis was made, peripheral blood was obtained before any treatment.

Clinical symptoms, serum thyroxine, TRAb, thyroid ultrasound and orbital computed tomography established diagnosis. It was at first hyperthyroidism diagnosis, before any ophthalmopathy symptoms, that the blood sample was taken. Germline V gives CDR1 LGHNA, CDR2 YSLEER. Trimming took 0 bases from V and 3 from J; bases not matched to a gene: 14. The CDR3 has 18 residues. TCR beta CDR3 sequences were amplified from RNA transcripts. A set of HTBI primers served as the primers for a first-round RT-PCR of the TCR CDR3. One entry per CDR3 protein results from TCRdb running MiXCR on the multiplex PCR reads. In the table there are 250,000 to 300,000 distinct CDR3 sequences, roughly 14% of which are singletons.

The TCR originated in a young woman with Graves' hyperthyroidism that later progressed to Graves' ophthalmopathy. The sample was blood. The genes are TRBV4-3 and TRBJ2-7; the match to TRBD1 covers 7 bases. Here the CDR3 reads CASSQDRAGGLLGYEQYF. The CDR3 DNA is TGCGCCAGCAGCCAAGATCGAGCAGGGGGTCTTCTTGGCTACGAGCAGTACTTC.